The present T cell receptor (beta chain) was sequenced within a study of PD-1 blockade in classical Hodgkin lymphoma. The CDR3 loop spans 15 amino acids. CDR1 and CDR2 (germline): MDHEN, SYDVKM. The V end lost 3 bases, the J end lost 3 bases, and 12 bases lay between the germline ends. Clones were read by immunoSEQ multiplex PCR, and TCRdb kept only the in-frame ones, dropping some. The sample lists around 92,000 clones, over 80% seen once, with approximately 15% in the top ten. Regarding time point: cycle 4 day 1 (C4D1), after less than 7 weeks of nivolumab. Every one of the patients relapsed after autologous stem cell transplantation (brentuximab vedotin exposure was variable).

This chain connects TRBV28 to TRBJ1-5, with D unresolved. Sequences were derived from peripheral blood mononuclear cells (PBMCs), sampled before the fourth cycle of nivolumab. The receptor's source is a human donor with classical Hodgkin lymphoma. The CDR3 DNA follows: TGTGCCAGCAGTTTCGTTAGGCAGCCCAATCAGCCCCAGCATTTT. Its protein is CASSFVRQPNQPQHF.